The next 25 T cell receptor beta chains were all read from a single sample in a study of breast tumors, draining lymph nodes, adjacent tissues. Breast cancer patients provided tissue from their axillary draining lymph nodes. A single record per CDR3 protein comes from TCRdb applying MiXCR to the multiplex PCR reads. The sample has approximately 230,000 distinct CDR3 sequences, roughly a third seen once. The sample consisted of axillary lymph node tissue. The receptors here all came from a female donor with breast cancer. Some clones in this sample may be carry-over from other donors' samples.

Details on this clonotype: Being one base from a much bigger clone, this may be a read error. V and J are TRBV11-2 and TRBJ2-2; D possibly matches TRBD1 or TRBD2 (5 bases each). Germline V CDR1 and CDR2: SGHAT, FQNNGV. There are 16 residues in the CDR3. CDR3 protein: CASSLDPGTDTGELVF. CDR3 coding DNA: TGTGCCAGCAGCTTAGATCCAGGGACCGATACCGGGGAGCTGGTTTTT. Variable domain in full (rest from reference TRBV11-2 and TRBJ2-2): EAGVAQSPRYKIIEKRQSVAFWCNPISGHATLYWYQQILGQGPKLLIQFQNNGVVDDSQLPKDRFSAERLKGVDSTLKIQPAKLEDSAVYLCASSLDPGTDTGELVFGEGSRLTVL.

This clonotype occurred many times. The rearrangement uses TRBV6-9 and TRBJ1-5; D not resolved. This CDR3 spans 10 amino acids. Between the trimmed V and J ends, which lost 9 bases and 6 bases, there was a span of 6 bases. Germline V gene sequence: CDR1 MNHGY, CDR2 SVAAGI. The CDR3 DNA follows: TGTGCCAGTCTCAGTCAGCCCCAGCATTTT. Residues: CASLSQPQHF.

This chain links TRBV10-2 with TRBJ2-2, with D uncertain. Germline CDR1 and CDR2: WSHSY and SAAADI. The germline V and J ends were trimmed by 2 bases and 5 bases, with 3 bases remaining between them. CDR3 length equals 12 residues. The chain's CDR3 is CASSEITGELFF. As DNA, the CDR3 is TGCGCCAGCAGTGAGATAACCGGGGAGCTGTTTTTT.

CDR3 DNA sequence: TGTGCCAGCAGTCCCGGGGCCACACCCCAGCATTTT. Its translation: CASSPGATPQHF. The chain carries TRBV6-2 or TRBV6-3 and TRBJ1-5; a weak D match, TRBD1 (5 bases). Germline-derived CDR1 and CDR2 are MNHEY and SVGEGT. The CDR3 sequence is 12 residues long. V dropped 5 bases and J dropped 10 bases, with 12 bases sitting between them.

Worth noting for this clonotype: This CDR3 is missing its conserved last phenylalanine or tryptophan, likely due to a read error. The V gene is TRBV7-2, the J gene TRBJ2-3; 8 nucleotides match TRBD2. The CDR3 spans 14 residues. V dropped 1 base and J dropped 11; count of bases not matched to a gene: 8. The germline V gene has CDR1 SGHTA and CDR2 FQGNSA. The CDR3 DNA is TGTGCCAGCAGCTTAGGAGCGGGGGACAATGAGCAGTATCTT. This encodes CASSLGAGDNEQYL.

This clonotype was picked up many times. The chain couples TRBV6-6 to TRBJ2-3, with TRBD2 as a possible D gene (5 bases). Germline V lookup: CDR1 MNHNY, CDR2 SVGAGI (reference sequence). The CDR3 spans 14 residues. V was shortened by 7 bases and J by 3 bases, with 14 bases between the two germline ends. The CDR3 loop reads CASTATTRTDTQYF. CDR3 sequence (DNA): TGTGCCAGCACCGCTACTACTAGGACAGATACGCAGTATTTT.

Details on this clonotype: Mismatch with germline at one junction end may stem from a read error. Here the CDR3 reads CASSFTGSSGYTF. As DNA, the CDR3 is TGCGCCAGCAGCTTTACAGGGAGCTCTGGCTACACCTTC. The rearrangement links TRBV11-2 to TRBJ1-2, with D perhaps matching TRBD1 (6 bases). Germline V CDR1 and CDR2: SGHAT, FQNNGV. This CDR3 comprises 13 residues. Full variable domain (outside the CDR3, taken from reference TRBV11-2 and TRBJ1-2): EAGVAQSPRYKIIEKRQSVAFWCNPISGHATLYWYQQILGQGPKLLIQFQNNGVVDDSQLPKDRFSAERLKGVDSTLKIQPAKLEDSAVYLCASSFTGSSGYTFGSGTRLTVV.

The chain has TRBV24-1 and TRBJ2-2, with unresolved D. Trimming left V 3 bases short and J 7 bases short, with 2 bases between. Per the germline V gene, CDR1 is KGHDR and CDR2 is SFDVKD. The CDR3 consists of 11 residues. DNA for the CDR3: TGTGCCACCAGTGATCTCGGGGAGCTGTTTTTT. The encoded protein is CATSDLGELFF.

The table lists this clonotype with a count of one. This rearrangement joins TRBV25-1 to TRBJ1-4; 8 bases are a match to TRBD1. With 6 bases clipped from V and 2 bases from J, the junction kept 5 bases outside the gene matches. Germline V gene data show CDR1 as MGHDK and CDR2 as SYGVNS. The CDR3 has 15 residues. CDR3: CASRGQGGTNEKLFF. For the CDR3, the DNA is TGTGCCAGCAGAGGACAGGGAGGGACTAATGAAAAACTGTTTTTT.

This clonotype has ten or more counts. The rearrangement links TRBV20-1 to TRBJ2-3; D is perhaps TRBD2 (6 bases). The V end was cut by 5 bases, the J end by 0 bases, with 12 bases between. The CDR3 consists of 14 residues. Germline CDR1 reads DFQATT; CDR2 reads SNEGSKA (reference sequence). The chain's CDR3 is CSAPPGTSTDTQYF. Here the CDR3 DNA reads TGCAGTGCTCCGCCCGGGACTAGCACAGATACGCAGTATTTT.

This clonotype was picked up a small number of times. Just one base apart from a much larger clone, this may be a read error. In DNA form, the CDR3 reads TGTGCCAGTACCCTAATAGGGACCTATGGCTACACCTTC. Translated, it gives CASTLIGTYGYTF. This chain joins TRBV19 and TRBJ1-2, with D possibly TRBD1 on 5 matching bases. The CDR3 is 13 residues long. V dropped 7 bases and J dropped 4 bases, with 13 bases sitting between them. Germline loops: CDR1 LNHDA, CDR2 SQIVND (reference sequence).

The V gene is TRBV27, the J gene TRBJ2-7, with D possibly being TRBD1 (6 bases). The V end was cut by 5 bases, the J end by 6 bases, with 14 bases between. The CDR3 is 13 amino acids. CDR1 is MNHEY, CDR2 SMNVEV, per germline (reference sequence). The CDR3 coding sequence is TGTGCCAGCAGTCCGGGACACCTACCCGAGCAGTACTTC. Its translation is CASSPGHLPEQYF.

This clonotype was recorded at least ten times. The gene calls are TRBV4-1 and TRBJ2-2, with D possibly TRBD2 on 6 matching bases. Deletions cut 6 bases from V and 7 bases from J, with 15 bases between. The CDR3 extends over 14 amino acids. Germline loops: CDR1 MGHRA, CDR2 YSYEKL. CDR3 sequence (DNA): TGCGCCAGCAGAACCGGGACTCTAGTCGGGGAGCTGTTTTTT. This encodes CASRTGTLVGELFF.

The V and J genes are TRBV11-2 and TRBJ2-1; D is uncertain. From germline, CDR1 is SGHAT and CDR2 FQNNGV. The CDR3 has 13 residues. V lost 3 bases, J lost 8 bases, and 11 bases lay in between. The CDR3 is CASSLSTPDEQFF. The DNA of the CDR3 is TGTGCCAGCAGCTTGTCGACACCGGATGAGCAGTTCTTC.

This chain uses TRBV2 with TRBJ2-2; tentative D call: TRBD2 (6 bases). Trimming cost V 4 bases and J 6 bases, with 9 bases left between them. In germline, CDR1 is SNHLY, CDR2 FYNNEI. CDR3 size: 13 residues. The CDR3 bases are TGTGCCAGCAGTGTCCGACTAGCCGGGGAGCTGTTTTTT. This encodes CASSVRLAGELFF.

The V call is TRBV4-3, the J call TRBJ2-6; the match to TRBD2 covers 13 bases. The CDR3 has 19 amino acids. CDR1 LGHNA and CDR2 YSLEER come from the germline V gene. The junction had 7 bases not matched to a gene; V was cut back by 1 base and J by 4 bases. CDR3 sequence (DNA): TGCGCCAGCAGCCAAGTACTAGCGGGAGGGCCCTCCGGGGCCAACGTCCTGACTTTC. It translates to CASSQVLAGGPSGANVLTF.

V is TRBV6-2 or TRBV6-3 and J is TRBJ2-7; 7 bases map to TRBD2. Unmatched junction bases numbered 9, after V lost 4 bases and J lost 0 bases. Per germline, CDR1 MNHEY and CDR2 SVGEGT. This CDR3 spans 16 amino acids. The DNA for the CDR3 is TGTGCCAGCAGTTTTCGAGTCCAGCGGGGCTCCTACGAGCAGTACTTC. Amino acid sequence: CASSFRVQRGSYEQYF.

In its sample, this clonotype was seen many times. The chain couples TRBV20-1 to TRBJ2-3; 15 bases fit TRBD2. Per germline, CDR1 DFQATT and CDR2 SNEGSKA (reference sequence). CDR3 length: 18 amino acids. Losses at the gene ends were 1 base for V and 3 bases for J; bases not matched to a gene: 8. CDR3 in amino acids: CSARVQGLAGGTTDTQYF. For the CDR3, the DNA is TGCAGTGCTAGAGTCCAGGGACTAGCGGGAGGAACAACAGATACGCAGTATTTT.

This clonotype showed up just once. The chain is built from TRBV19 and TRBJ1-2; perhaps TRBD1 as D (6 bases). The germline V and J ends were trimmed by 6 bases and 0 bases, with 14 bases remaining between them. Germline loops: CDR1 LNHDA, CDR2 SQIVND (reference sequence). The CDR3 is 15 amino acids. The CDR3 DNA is TGTGCCAGTAGCGAGGACAGTCGAGCTAACTATGGCTACACCTTC. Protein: CASSEDSRANYGYTF.

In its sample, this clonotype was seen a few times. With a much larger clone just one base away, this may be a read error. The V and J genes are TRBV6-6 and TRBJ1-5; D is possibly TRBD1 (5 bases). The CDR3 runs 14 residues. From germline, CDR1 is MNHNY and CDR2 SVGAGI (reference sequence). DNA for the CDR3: TGTACCAGCAGTTTTTCGGGGGGCAATCAGCCCCAGCATTTT. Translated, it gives CTSSFSGGNQPQHF.

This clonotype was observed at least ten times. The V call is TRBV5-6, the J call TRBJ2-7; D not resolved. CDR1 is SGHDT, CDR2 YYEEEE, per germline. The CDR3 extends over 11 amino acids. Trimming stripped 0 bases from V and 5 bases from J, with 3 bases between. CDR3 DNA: TGTGCCAGCAGCTTGGTTGACGAGCAGTACTTC. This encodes CASSLVDEQYF. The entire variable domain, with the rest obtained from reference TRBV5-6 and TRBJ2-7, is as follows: DAGVTQSPTHLIKTRGQQVTLRCSPKSGHDTVSWYQQALGQGPQFIFQYYEEEERQRGNFPDRFSGHQFPNYSSELNVNALLLGDSALYLCASSLVDEQYFGPGTRLTVT.

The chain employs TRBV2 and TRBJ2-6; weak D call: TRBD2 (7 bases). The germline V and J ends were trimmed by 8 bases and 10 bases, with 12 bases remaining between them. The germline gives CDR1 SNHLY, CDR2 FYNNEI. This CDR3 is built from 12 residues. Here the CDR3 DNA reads TGTGCCAGCTTGGGAGGGGGTAACGTCCTGACTTTC. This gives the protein CASLGGGNVLTF.

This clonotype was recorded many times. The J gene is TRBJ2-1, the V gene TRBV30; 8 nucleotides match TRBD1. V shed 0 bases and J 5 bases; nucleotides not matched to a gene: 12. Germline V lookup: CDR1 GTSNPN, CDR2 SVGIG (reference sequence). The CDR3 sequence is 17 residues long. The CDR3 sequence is CAWSVRLDREFHNEQFF. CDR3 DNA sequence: TGTGCCTGGAGTGTAAGGTTGGACAGGGAATTTCACAATGAGCAGTTCTTC.

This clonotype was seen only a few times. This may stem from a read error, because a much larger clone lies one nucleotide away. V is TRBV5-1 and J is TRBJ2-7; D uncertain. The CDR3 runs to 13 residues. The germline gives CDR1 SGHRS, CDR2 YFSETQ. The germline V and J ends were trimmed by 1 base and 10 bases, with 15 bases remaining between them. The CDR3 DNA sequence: TGCGCCAGCAGCTTGAATGGGAAAGGTGACCAGTACTTC. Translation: CASSLNGKGDQYF.

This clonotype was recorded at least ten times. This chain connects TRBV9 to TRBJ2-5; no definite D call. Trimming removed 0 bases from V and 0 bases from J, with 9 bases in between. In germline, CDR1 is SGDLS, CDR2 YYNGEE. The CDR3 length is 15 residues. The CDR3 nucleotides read TGTGCCAGCAGCGTAGAGGTTAGCAACCAAGAGACCCAGTACTTC. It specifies CASSVEVSNQETQYF.